The TCR beta chain described here comes from a study of PD-L1 blockade in urothelial cancer. Across the whole study: Males with bladder-origin urothelial cancer made up about 90% of the 29 patients.

The germline CDR1 and CDR2 sequences are SGHNT and YYREEE (reference sequence). Unmatched junction bases numbered 5, after V lost 4 bases and J lost 2 bases. The CDR3 has 14 amino acids. Spiked synthetic TCR analogs estimated absolute template abundance per PCR. Libraries were prepared by immunoSEQ multiplex PCR; TCRdb keeps only in-frame clonotypes and omits some of them. Among 44,000 or so clones, 70% to 90% were seen once, and the ten largest hold less than 4%. This TCR came from an elderly man with urothelial cancer. This specimen consisted of PBMCs, obtained around atezolizumab (anti-PD-L1) treatment. This chain links TRBV5-4 with TRBJ2-5; TRBD2 matches at 7 bases. The CDR3 here is CASSRSSGQETQYF. Written as DNA, the CDR3 is TGTGCCAGCAGCCGATCTAGCGGACAAGAGACCCAGTACTTC.